This TCR beta chain was retrieved from a study of OX40 agonist ivuxolimab in advanced cancers. Study observations and caveats: Several nonresponders also turned out to have low normalized T-cell clonal expansion. There was clonal expansion of CD4+ and CD8+ blood T cells by week 6 at 0.1 to 3.0 mg/kg. Researchers did not determine the expanded peripheral T cells' antigen specificity.

With autoimmune disease history or systemic immunosuppression, patients were excluded. Assay used: immunoSEQ multiplex PCR; TCRdb lists only in-frame clones, some missing. This sample carries around 32,000 clones, around nine tenths of them seen once, and the ten largest clones take approximately 26%. Note on this clone: Its antigen is as yet unknown.

V dropped 4 bases and J dropped 1 base, with 11 bases sitting between them. This CDR3 is built from 15 residues. Germline V CDR1 and CDR2: SGHNT, YYREEE (reference sequence). The sample was CD4+ or CD8+ T cells sorted from blood, taken in a trial of the OX40 agonist ivuxolimab. The chain is built from TRBV5-4 and TRBJ2-2; weak D call: TRBD1 (6 bases). The TCR sequence derives from an adult with an advanced solid tumor such as melanoma, head and neck, liver or kidney cancer. The CDR3 reads CASSQGSRNTGELFF. The CDR3 DNA sequence: TGTGCCAGCAGCCAGGGGAGCCGGAACACCGGGGAGCTGTTTTTT.